Listed here are 24 T cell receptor beta chains from one sample, sequenced in a study of T cells in Graves' hyperthyroidism and ophthalmopathy. Amplification targeted TCR beta CDR3 regions from RNA transcripts. HTBI primers were the set used in a first-round RT-PCR of the TCR CDR3. TCRdb reanalysed the multiplex PCR reads using MiXCR and keeps one entry per CDR3 protein. The top ten hold approximately 15% of the sample, which has about 530,000 distinct CDR3 sequences, under 20% seen once. Sequenced material: blood. The receptors were gathered from a young woman with Graves' ophthalmopathy.

This clonotype was seen many times. Here the CDR3 reads CASGSTGDFYNEQFF. The CDR3, as DNA: TGCGCCAGCGGCTCGACAGGGGACTTTTACAATGAGCAGTTCTTC. This rearrangement joins TRBV5-1 to TRBJ2-1; 8 bases agree with TRBD1. CDR3 length: 15 amino acids. J gave up 4 bases and V 7 bases, and 10 bases lay outside the gene matches. Germline V gene lookup returns CDR1 SGHRS and CDR2 YFSETQ.

This clonotype was seen at least ten times. This chain connects TRBV2 to TRBJ2-1, with TRBD2 matching over 11 bases. The CDR3 sequence is 16 residues long. From germline, CDR1 is SNHLY and CDR2 FYNNEI. V lost 1 base to trimming and J lost 6 bases; unmatched junction nucleotides: 5. This CDR3 reads CASSEDRLAGSNEQFF. The CDR3 coding sequence is TGTGCCAGCAGTGAAGATAGACTAGCGGGAAGCAATGAGCAGTTCTTC.

Notes on this clonotype: One end of the junction is discordant with germline, which a read error may explain. The V and J genes are TRBV29-1 and TRBJ2-5, with 7 bases aligning to TRBD1. The germline V gene has CDR1 SQVTM and CDR2 ANQGSEA. The CDR3 has 12 residues. As DNA, the CDR3 is TGCAGCTTTGACAGGGTAGAAGAGACCCAGTACTTC. Encoded protein: CSFDRVEETQYF. Together with reference TRBV29-1 and TRBJ2-5, the CDR3 gives the full variable domain: SAVISQKPSRDICQRGTSLTIQCQVDSQVTMMFWYRQQPGQSLTLIATANQGSEATYESGFVIDKFPISRPNLTFSTLTVSNMSPEDSSIYLCSFDRVEETQYFGPGTRLLVL.

A remark on this clonotype: A much larger clone lies one base from this, so it may be a read error. J is TRBJ2-3 and V is TRBV14; D assignment may be TRBD1 or TRBD2 (5 bases each). Germline V gives CDR1 SGHDN, CDR2 FVKESK. The V and J ends lost 4 bases and 7 bases respectively, with 21 bases between them. This CDR3 comprises 16 residues. CDR3 sequence reads: CASSLDGTHGGHTQYF. The CDR3, as DNA: TGTGCCAGCAGCCTCGACGGGACCCACGGAGGACATACGCAGTATTTT.

Comment on this clonotype: This may come from a read error, since a much larger clone is one base off. The chain is built from TRBV12-3 or TRBV12-4 and TRBJ2-1; 7 nucleotides line up with TRBD2. The junction had 18 bases not matched to a gene; V was cut back by 3 bases and J by 10 bases. The CDR3 is made up of 17 amino acids. The CDR3 sequence: CASSFLVRLAGDKEQFF. Here the CDR3 DNA reads TGTGCCAGCAGTTTTTTAGTTAGGCTCGCGGGGGATAAGGAGCAGTTCTTC.

This clonotype appeared many times. This chain connects TRBV30 to TRBJ1-2; TRBD1 aligns across 12 bases. This CDR3 is 17 amino acids long. J lost 2 bases, V lost 1 base, and 8 bases had no gene match. CDR1 and CDR2 from the germline V gene are GTSNPN and SVGIG (reference sequence). CDR3 in DNA: TGTGCCTGGAGTGATGTATTTGGGACAGGGGGCAACTATGGCTACACCTTC. Translated, it gives CAWSDVFGTGGNYGYTF.

This clonotype was counted at least ten times. The genes are TRBV7-6 and TRBJ2-1; maybe TRBD2 (5 bases). The CDR3 is 11 amino acids. V shed 8 bases and J shed 5 bases, with 7 bases lying between them. The germline CDR1 and CDR2 sequences are SGHVS and FNYEAQ. CDR3 bases: TGTGCCAGCGGGGAGCACAATGAGCAGTTCTTC. Translation gives CASGEHNEQFF. The variable domain in full, with the rest retrieved from reference TRBV7-6 and TRBJ2-1, is GAGVSQSPRYKVTKRGQDVALRCDPISGHVSLYWYRQALGQGPEFLTYFNYEAQQDKSGLPNDRFSAERPEGSISTLTIQRTEQRDSAMYRCASGEHNEQFFGPGTRLTVL.

This clonotype was counted ten times or more. V gene TRBV7-2 combines with J gene TRBJ2-3; 8 positions match TRBD2. The trim removed 2 bases at V and 4 bases at J, leaving 17 bases unmatched. From germline, CDR1 is SGHTA and CDR2 FQGNSA. This CDR3 is 19 amino acids long. In DNA, the CDR3 is TGTGCCAGCAGCTTATACTCGGGGGGGGTAGCGGGACACGCAGATACGCAGTATTTT. This translates into CASSLYSGGVAGHADTQYF.

Many counts were recorded for this clonotype. The chain couples TRBV7-3 to TRBJ2-3; TRBD1 aligns across 8 bases. The CDR3 covers 16 residues. V dropped 5 bases and J dropped 3; count of bases not matched to a gene: 10. In germline, CDR1 is SGHTA, CDR2 FQGTGA. The CDR3 bases are TGTGCCAGCAGCCCGTGGACAGGGAAGGGGACAGATACGCAGTATTTT. Translated, it gives CASSPWTGKGTDTQYF.

The rearrangement links TRBV7-2 to TRBJ2-6; D uncertain. Germline V CDR1 and CDR2: SGHTA, FQGNSA. The V gene lost 0 bases and the J gene lost 1 base, with 10 bases spanning the gap. This CDR3 spans 17 amino acids. CDR3 nucleotides: TGTGCCAGCAGCTTAGCGAAGGGCGGATCTGGGGCCAACGTCCTGACTTTC. Its translation is CASSLAKGGSGANVLTF.

This clonotype has ten or more counts. V and J are TRBV7-2 and TRBJ2-5; 9 bases line up with TRBD1. Germline loops: CDR1 SGHTA, CDR2 FQGNSA. Unmatched junction bases numbered 3, after V lost 5 bases and J lost 2 bases. The CDR3 extends over 14 amino acids. The CDR3 here is CASSLGQGQETQYF. The CDR3 region has the DNA TGTGCCAGCAGCCTCGGACAGGGGCAAGAGACCCAGTACTTC.

V gene TRBV10-3 combines with J gene TRBJ2-2, with 13 bases fitting TRBD2. The CDR3 length is 16 residues. V shed 3 bases and J 6 bases; nucleotides not matched to a gene: 4. Per germline, CDR1 ENHRY and CDR2 SYGVKD. The CDR3 spells CAISDLLAGGPGELFF. CDR3 in DNA: TGTGCCATCAGTGACTTACTAGCGGGGGGGCCCGGGGAGCTGTTTTTT.

Many counts were recorded for this clonotype. CDR3 in amino acids: CASSFRTGFTDTQYF. In nucleotides, the CDR3 is TGTGCCAGCAGTTTCCGAACAGGGTTCACAGATACGCAGTATTTT. The V call is TRBV27, the J call TRBJ2-3, with D maybe TRBD1 (6 bases). The V gene lost 3 bases and the J gene lost 2 bases, with 12 bases spanning the gap. Germline V gene lookup returns CDR1 MNHEY and CDR2 SMNVEV (reference sequence). The CDR3 covers 15 residues.

The rearrangement links TRBV6-2 or TRBV6-3 to TRBJ2-3; D tentatively fits TRBD1 or TRBD2 (5 bases each). The germline V gene has CDR1 MNHEY and CDR2 SVGEGT. This CDR3 contains 12 residues. The V end lost 6 bases, the J end lost 4 bases, and 8 bases lay between the germline ends. The CDR3 region is CASRRGPDTQYF. The CDR3 bases are TGTGCCAGCAGGAGGGGCCCAGATACGCAGTATTTT.

This clonotype appeared many times. V usage is TRBV27 and J usage is TRBJ1-1; no clear D. Germline lookup yields CDR1 MNHEY and CDR2 SMNVEV (reference sequence). Trimming cost V 7 bases and J 2 bases, with 14 bases left between them. This CDR3 has 14 residues. CDR3 in DNA: TGTGCCAGCACCCCTCAGGAGGGTAACACTGAAGCTTTCTTT. Its translation is CASTPQEGNTEAFF.

This clonotype occurred many times. The chain links TRBV6-2 or TRBV6-3 to TRBJ1-5, with D hard to call. This CDR3 has 13 residues. V lost 8 bases, J lost 0 bases, and 8 bases lay in between. CDR1 MNHEY and CDR2 SVGEGT come from the germline V gene. The CDR3 spells CASGFYSNQPQHF. CDR3 sequence (DNA): TGTGCCAGCGGATTCTATAGCAATCAGCCCCAGCATTTT.

J is TRBJ2-1 and V is TRBV9; D is uncertain. Trimming removed 0 bases at V and 2 bases at J, with 12 bases between. Germline CDR1 and CDR2: SGDLS and YYNGEE. The CDR3 is 16 residues long. The CDR3 protein is CASSVAAGFTYNEQFF. CDR3 bases: TGTGCCAGCAGCGTAGCCGCCGGTTTCACCTACAATGAGCAGTTCTTC. Together with reference TRBV9 and TRBJ2-1, the CDR3 gives the full variable domain: DSGVTQTPKHLITATGQRVTLRCSPRSGDLSVYWYQQSLDQGLQFLIQYYNGEERAKGNILERFSAQQFPDLHSELNLSSLELGDSALYFCASSVAAGFTYNEQFFGPGTRLTVL.

This clonotype came up many times. The chain combines TRBV2 with TRBJ2-3; 8 positions agree with TRBD2. Germline assignment: CDR1 SNHLY and CDR2 FYNNEI. Germline trimming cut 6 bases from V and 0 bases from J; bases unmatched to any gene: 5. There are 15 residues in the CDR3. In DNA form, the CDR3 reads TGTGCCAGCAGCCCACTAGCGGAAAGCACAGATACGCAGTATTTT. Residues: CASSPLAESTDTQYF.

J is TRBJ1-1 and V is TRBV28; D ambiguous. Germline V gives CDR1 MDHEN, CDR2 SYDVKM. This CDR3 contains 12 residues. V lost 10 bases to trimming and J lost 1 base, with 10 bases between them. The CDR3 DNA sequence: TGTGCCAAGACACCCCAGAACACTGAAGCTTTCTTT. It translates to CAKTPQNTEAFF.

This clonotype appeared a few times. The rearrangement uses TRBV28 and TRBJ1-5; 7 positions match TRBD1. The ends lost 8 bases at V and 7 bases at J; junction bases unmatched: 8. CDR3 length: 13 residues. Germline V CDR1 and CDR2: MDHEN, SYDVKM. The CDR3 sequence: CASHDREEQPQHF. DNA for the CDR3: TGTGCCAGCCATGACAGGGAGGAACAGCCCCAGCATTTT.

The table lists this clonotype with a few counts. This sequence joins TRBV20-1 and TRBJ2-1, with TRBD2 identical over 8 bases. CDR1 and CDR2 from the germline V gene are DFQATT and SNEGSKA (reference sequence). This CDR3 spans 14 amino acids. CDR3: CSQPGGVSYNEQFF. DNA of the CDR3: TGCAGCCAACCCGGGGGGGTGTCCTACAATGAGCAGTTCTTC.

This chain connects TRBV12-3 or TRBV12-4 to TRBJ2-1; unclear D gene. CDR3 length: 13 amino acids. Trimming took off 2 bases at V and 8 bases at J, with 10 bases between the two ends. The CDR3, as DNA: TGTGCCAGCAGTTTATTCAAGGTAGATGAGCAGTTCTTC. The encoded protein is CASSLFKVDEQFF.

This clonotype came up many times. The V gene is TRBV28, the J gene TRBJ1-2; 11 nucleotides align to TRBD1. The CDR3 is 14 residues long. Germline-derived CDR1 and CDR2 are MDHEN and SYDVKM. The junction had 8 bases not matched to a gene; V was cut back by 6 bases and J by 8 bases. In DNA form, the CDR3 reads TGTGCCAGCAGCCGCGGACAGGGGGCAAGGGGCTACACCTTC. Amino acids: CASSRGQGARGYTF.

At least ten counts were recorded for this clonotype. CDR3 sequence reads: CSADRWETQYF. CDR3 nucleotide sequence: TGCAGTGCTGATAGGTGGGAGACCCAGTACTTC. The chain joins TRBV20-1 to TRBJ2-5; D uncertain. V was cut by 5 bases and J by 5 bases, with 9 bases left in between. Germline CDR1 is DFQATT and CDR2 is SNEGSKA (reference sequence). This CDR3 region has 11 residues.